These 3 T cell receptor beta chains originate from one sample sequenced in a study of cytomegalovirus exposure and HLA in healthy donors. A multiplex PCR was run with 60 Vbeta primers and 13 Jbeta primers. Using immunoSEQ multiplex PCR, the repertoire was profiled, and TCRdb retains in-frame clones only, with some absent. The sample includes about 82,000 clones, about 74% of them seen just once. The specimen was PBMCs. The receptors were gathered from a woman aged 45-65 years in good health and CMV-seropositive.

The chain is built from TRBV5-6 and TRBJ1-4, with D uncertain. Germline CDR1 reads SGHDT; CDR2 reads YYEEEE. Trimming removed 3 bases at V and 4 bases at J, with 10 bases between. This CDR3 has 14 residues. The CDR3 bases are TGTGCCAGCAGCTCGCGGGCACTTAATGAAAAACTGTTTTTT. Translating it yields CASSSRALNEKLFF.

The chain couples TRBV6-5 to TRBJ2-2; perhaps TRBD2 as D (6 bases). The CDR3 contains 14 residues. The V end lost 4 bases, the J end lost 7 bases, and 13 bases lay between the germline ends. Germline V gene sequence: CDR1 MNHEY, CDR2 SVGAGI. CDR3 DNA sequence: TGTGCCAGCAGTTCCGGGACTTATGGCGGGGAGCTGTTTTTT. Translated: CASSSGTYGGELFF.

This clone was seen more than once but under ten times. The chain joins TRBV14 to TRBJ2-1; maybe TRBD2 (6 bases). CDR3 length equals 16 residues. Trimming took off 4 bases at V and 0 bases at J, with 13 bases between the two ends. Per the germline V gene, CDR1 is SGHDN and CDR2 is FVKESK. The CDR3 nucleotides are TGTGCCAGCAGCCCGATTTCCGGGAGCTCCTACAATGAGCAGTTCTTC. As protein: CASSPISGSSYNEQFF.